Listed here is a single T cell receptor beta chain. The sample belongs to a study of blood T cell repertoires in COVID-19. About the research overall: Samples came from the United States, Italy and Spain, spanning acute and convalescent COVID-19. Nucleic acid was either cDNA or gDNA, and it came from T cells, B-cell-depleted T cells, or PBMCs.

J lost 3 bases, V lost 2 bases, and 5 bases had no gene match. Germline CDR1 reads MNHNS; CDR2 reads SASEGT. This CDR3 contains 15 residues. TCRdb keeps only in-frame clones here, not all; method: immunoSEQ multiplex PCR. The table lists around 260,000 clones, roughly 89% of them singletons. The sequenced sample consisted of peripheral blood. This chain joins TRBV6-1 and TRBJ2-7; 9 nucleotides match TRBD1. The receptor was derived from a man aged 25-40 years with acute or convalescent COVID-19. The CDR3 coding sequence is TGTGCCAGCAGTGAATTTGGGGACAGGGTCTACGAGCAGTACTTC. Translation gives CASSEFGDRVYEQYF.